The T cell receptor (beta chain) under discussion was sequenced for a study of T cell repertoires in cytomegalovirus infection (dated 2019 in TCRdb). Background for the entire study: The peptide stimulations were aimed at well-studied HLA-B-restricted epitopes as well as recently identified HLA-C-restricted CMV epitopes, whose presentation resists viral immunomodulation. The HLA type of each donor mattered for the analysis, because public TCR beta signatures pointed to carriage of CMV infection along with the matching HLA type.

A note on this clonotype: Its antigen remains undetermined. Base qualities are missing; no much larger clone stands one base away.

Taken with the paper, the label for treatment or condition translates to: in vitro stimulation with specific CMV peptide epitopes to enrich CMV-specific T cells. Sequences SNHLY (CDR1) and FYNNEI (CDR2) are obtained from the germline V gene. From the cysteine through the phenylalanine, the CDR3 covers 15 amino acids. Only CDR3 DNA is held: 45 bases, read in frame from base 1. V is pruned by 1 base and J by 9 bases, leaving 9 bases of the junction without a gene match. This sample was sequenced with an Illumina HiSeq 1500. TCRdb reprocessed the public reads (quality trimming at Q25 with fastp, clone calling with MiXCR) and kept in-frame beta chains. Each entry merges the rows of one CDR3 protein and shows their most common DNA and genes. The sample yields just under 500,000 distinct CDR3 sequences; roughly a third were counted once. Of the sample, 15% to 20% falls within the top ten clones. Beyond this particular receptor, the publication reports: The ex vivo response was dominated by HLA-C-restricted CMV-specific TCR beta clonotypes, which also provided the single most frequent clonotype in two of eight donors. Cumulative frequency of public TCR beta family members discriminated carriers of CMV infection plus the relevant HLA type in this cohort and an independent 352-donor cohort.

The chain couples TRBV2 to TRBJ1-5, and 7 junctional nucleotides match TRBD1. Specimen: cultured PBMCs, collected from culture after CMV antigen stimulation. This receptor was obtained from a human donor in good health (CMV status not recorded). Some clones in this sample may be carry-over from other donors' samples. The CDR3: CASSEGTGTSVPQHF. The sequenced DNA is TGTGCCAGCAGTGAAGGGACAGGCACAAGCGTGCCCCAGCATTTT.